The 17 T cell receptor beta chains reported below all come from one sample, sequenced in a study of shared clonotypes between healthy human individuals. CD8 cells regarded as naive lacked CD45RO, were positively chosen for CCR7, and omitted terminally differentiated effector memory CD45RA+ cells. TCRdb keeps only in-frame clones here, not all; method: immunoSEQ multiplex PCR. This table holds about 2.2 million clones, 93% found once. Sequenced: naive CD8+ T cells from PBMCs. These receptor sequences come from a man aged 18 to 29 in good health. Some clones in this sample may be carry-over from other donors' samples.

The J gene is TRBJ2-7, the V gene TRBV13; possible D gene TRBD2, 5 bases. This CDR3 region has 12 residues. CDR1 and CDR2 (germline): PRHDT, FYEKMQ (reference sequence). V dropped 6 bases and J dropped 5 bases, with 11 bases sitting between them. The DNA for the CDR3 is TGTGCCAGCAGTCCCACTAGGGACGAGCAGTACTTC. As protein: CASSPTRDEQYF.

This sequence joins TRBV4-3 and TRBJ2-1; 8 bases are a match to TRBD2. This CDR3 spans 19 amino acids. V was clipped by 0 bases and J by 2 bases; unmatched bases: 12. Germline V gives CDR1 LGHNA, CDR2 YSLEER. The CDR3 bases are TGCGCCAGCAGCCAAGAAGTCGCTAGCGGGTATGGGCCCTACAATGAGCAGTTCTTC. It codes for CASSQEVASGYGPYNEQFF.

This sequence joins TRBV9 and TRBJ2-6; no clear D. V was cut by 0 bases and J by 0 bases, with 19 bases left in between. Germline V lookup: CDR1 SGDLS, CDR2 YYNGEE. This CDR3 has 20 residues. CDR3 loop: CASSVASGPFFSSGANVLTF. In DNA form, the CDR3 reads TGTGCCAGCAGCGTAGCTTCCGGACCGTTCTTTAGCTCTGGGGCCAACGTCCTGACTTTC.

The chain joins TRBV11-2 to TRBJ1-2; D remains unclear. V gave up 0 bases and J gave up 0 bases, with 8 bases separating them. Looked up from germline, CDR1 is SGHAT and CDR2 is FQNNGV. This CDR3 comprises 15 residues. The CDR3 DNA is TGTGCCAGCAGCTTAGAACATTCAGCTAACTATGGCTACACCTTC. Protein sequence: CASSLEHSANYGYTF. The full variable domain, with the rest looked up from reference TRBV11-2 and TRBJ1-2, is EAGVAQSPRYKIIEKRQSVAFWCNPISGHATLYWYQQILGQGPKLLIQFQNNGVVDDSQLPKDRFSAERLKGVDSTLKIQPAKLEDSAVYLCASSLEHSANYGYTFGSGTRLTVV.

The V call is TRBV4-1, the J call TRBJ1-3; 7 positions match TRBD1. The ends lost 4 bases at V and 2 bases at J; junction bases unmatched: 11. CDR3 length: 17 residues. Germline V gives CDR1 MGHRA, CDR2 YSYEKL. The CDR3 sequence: CASSPEPGTVTGNTIYF. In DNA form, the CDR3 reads TGCGCCAGCAGCCCGGAACCCGGGACAGTCACTGGAAACACCATATATTTT.

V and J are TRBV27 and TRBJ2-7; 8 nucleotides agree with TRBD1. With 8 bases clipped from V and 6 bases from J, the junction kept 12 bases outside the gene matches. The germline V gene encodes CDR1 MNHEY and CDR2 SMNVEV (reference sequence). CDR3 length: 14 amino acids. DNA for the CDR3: TGTGCCAGCGCTTTCCGGGACAGGTCGGGCGAGCAGTACTTC. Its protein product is CASAFRDRSGEQYF.

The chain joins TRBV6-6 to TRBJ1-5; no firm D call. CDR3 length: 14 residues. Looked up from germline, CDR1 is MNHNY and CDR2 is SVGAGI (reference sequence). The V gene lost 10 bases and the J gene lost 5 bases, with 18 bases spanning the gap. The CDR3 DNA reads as TGTGCCACCTCGGGTTCCCGACGGGATCAGCCCCAGCATTTT. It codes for CATSGSRRDQPQHF.

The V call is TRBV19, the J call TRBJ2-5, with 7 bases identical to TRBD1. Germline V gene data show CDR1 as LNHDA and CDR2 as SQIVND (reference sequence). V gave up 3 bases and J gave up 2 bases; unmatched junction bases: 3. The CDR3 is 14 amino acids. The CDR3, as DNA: TGTGCCAGTAGTATTAGGGACAGACAAGAGACCCAGTACTTC. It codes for CASSIRDRQETQYF.

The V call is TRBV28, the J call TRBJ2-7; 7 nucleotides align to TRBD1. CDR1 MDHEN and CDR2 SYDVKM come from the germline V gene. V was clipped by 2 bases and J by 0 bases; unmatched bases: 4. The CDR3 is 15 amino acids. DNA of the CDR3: TGTGCCAGCAGTTTAGGACAGGTATACTCCTACGAGCAGTACTTC. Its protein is CASSLGQVYSYEQYF.

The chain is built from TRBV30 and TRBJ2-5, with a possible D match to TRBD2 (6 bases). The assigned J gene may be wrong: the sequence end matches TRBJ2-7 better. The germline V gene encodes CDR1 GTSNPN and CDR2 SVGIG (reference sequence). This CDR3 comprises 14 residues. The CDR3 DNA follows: TGTGCCTGGAGCGGGGCAGGGAGGAATTACGAGCAGTACTTC. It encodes CAWSGAGRNYEQYF.

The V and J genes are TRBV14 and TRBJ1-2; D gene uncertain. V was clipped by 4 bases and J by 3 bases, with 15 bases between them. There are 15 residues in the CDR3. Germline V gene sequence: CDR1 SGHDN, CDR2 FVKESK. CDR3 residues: CASSPSPGDYYGYTF. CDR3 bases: TGTGCCAGCAGCCCTTCCCCAGGAGATTACTATGGCTACACCTTC.

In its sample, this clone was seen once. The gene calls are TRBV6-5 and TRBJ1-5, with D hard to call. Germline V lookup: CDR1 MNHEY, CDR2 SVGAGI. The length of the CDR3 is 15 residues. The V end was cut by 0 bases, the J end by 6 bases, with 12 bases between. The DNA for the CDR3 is TGTGCCAGCAGTTACTCGGGCACGCCACCTCAGCCCCAGCATTTT. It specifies CASSYSGTPPQPQHF.

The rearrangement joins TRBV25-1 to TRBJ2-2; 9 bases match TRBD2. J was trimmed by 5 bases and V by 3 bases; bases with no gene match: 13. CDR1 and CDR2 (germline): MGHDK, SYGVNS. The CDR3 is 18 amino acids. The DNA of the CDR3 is TGTGCCAGCAGTGAGTTAGTCCCTAGCGGGATTGGAACCGGGGAGCTGTTTTTT. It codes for CASSELVPSGIGTGELFF.

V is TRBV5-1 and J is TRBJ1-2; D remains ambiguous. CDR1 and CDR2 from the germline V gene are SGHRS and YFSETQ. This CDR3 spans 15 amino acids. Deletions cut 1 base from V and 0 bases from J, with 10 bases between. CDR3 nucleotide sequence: TGCGCCAGCAGCTTGACATCCCCATCTAACTATGGCTACACCTTC. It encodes CASSLTSPSNYGYTF.

CDR3 region: CASSSILAGGPGYEQYF. The CDR3 DNA is TGTGCCAGCAGCTCCATACTAGCGGGAGGGCCAGGTTACGAGCAGTACTTC. The J gene is TRBJ2-7, the V gene TRBV7-2; 13 positions match TRBD2. Germline V gives CDR1 SGHTA, CDR2 FQGNSA. The ends lost 4 bases at V and 4 bases at J; junction bases unmatched: 10. CDR3 size: 17 residues.

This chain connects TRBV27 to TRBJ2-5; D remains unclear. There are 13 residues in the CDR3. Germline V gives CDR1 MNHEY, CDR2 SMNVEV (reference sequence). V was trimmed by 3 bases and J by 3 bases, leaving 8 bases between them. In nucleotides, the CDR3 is TGTGCCAGCAGTTTCTTAAATGAAGAGACCCAGTACTTC. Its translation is CASSFLNEETQYF.

Written as DNA, the CDR3 is TGTGCCAGCAGCTCCACCGGGACAGGGCCTTTGGAGCAGTACTTC. This codes for CASSSTGTGPLEQYF. The chain recombines TRBV7-6 with TRBJ2-7; 9 nucleotides agree with TRBD1. In germline, CDR1 is SGHVS, CDR2 FNYEAQ. V gave up 4 bases and J gave up 7 bases; unmatched junction bases: 11. The CDR3 is made up of 15 amino acids.